The next 32 T cell receptor beta chains were all read from a single sample in a study of cytomegalovirus exposure and HLA in healthy donors. The assay was immunoSEQ multiplex PCR, and TCRdb's table has in-frame clones only and misses some. This sample has about 120,000 clones, with approximately 95% found just once. Material: PBMCs. These receptors all stem from a man aged 18 to 29 in good health and CMV-seronegative.

CDR3 bases: TGTGCCAGCGGAAAGGGACTACACAATGAGCAGTTCTTC. Protein sequence: CASGKGLHNEQFF. The chain links TRBV4-2 to TRBJ2-1; 7 nucleotides agree with TRBD2. V was clipped by 8 bases and J by 5 bases; unmatched bases: 6. The CDR3 totals 13 residues. Germline V gene data show CDR1 as LGHNA and CDR2 as YNFKEQ.

The J gene is TRBJ2-7, the V gene TRBV5-4; TRBD1 matches at 7 bases. CDR3 length equals 14 residues. In germline, CDR1 is SGHNT, CDR2 YYREEE (reference sequence). V was pared by 8 bases and J by 6 bases, with 14 bases of the junction left unmatched. Written as DNA, the CDR3 is TGTGCCAGTCATAACCGGGACAGAGAGAGCGAGCAGTACTTC. It specifies CASHNRDRESEQYF.

The chain combines TRBV27 with TRBJ2-5; maybe TRBD1 (5 bases). With 1 base removed from V and 5 bases from J, the gap between germline ends came to 14 bases. Germline assignment: CDR1 MNHEY and CDR2 SMNVEV (reference sequence). This CDR3 has 15 amino acids. This chain's CDR3 is CASSLLGLASETQYF. The CDR3, as DNA: TGTGCCAGCAGTTTATTGGGGCTGGCTAGTGAGACCCAGTACTTC.

The chain couples TRBV7-3 to TRBJ2-3, with 9 bases fitting TRBD2. V dropped 0 bases and J dropped 2; count of bases not matched to a gene: 0. The CDR3 loop spans 15 amino acids. Looked up from germline, CDR1 is SGHTA and CDR2 is FQGTGA. The CDR3 DNA sequence: TGTGCCAGCAGCTTAACGGGACTAGCCACAGATACGCAGTATTTT. Translation: CASSLTGLATDTQYF.

CDR3 sequence: CASGQGYTGELFF. The CDR3 DNA reads TGTGCCTCCGGACAGGGATACACCGGGGAGCTGTTTTTT. The chain has TRBV30 and TRBJ2-2; 8 bases agree with TRBD1. V shed 7 bases and J 3 bases; nucleotides not matched to a gene: 4. Germline V CDR1 and CDR2: GTSNPN, SVGIG (reference sequence). This CDR3 contains 13 residues.

The genes are TRBV28 and TRBJ2-1; 14 bases map to TRBD2. The length of the CDR3 is 18 residues. Germline CDR1 is MDHEN and CDR2 is SYDVKM. V was pared by 4 bases and J by 4 bases, with 9 bases of the junction left unmatched. CDR3 loop: CASSSRLAGGPTYNEQFF. The CDR3 DNA sequence: TGTGCCAGCAGTTCGAGACTAGCGGGAGGGCCTACATACAATGAGCAGTTCTTC.

V usage is TRBV27 and J usage is TRBJ2-1; 8 bases align to TRBD2. The CDR3 sequence is 16 residues long. Unmatched junction bases numbered 9, after V lost 1 base and J lost 7 bases. CDR1 MNHEY and CDR2 SMNVEV come from the germline V gene (reference sequence). The CDR3 reads CASSLWAGGSDNEQFF. The CDR3 bases are TGTGCCAGCAGTTTATGGGCGGGAGGTTCGGATAATGAGCAGTTCTTC.

The gene calls are TRBV4-2 and TRBJ2-2; 8 bases are a match to TRBD2. Germline CDR1 is LGHNA and CDR2 is YNFKEQ. The CDR3 consists of 14 residues. The J segment lost 4 bases and the V segment lost 3 bases, leaving 1 base of the junction unmatched. For the CDR3, the DNA is TGTGCCAGCAGCCACCGGGAGGGCACCGGGGAGCTGTTTTTT. It specifies CASSHREGTGELFF.

This chain connects TRBV19 to TRBJ2-7; TRBD2 matches 8 bases. V was pared by 1 base and J by 4 bases, with 6 bases of the junction left unmatched. Germline loops: CDR1 LNHDA, CDR2 SQIVND (reference sequence). This CDR3 region has 15 residues. The CDR3 DNA sequence: TGTGCCAGTAGTATAGGGGAGCGGGAGTGGTACGAGCAGTACTTC. Protein sequence: CASSIGEREWYEQYF. The whole variable domain, remainder taken from reference TRBV19 and TRBJ2-7, is DGGITQSPKYLFRKEGQNVTLSCEQNLNHDAMYWYRQDPGQGLRLIYYSQIVNDFQKGDIAEGYSVSREKKESFPLTVTSAQKNPTAFYLCASSIGEREWYEQYFGPGTRLTVT.

V and J are TRBV27 and TRBJ1-2; D perhaps matches TRBD1 (6 bases). Trimming took off 5 bases at V and 4 bases at J, with 23 bases between the two ends. The CDR3 is made up of 17 amino acids. Germline V gives CDR1 MNHEY, CDR2 SMNVEV (reference sequence). The CDR3 spells CASSPEDRKALGYGYTF. CDR3 DNA: TGTGCCAGCAGTCCCGAAGACAGGAAGGCGCTCGGCTATGGCTACACCTTC.

This chain uses TRBV29-1 with TRBJ1-1; the D gene is possibly TRBD1 (5 bases). The germline V gene has CDR1 SQVTM and CDR2 ANQGSEA. The germline V and J ends were trimmed by 4 bases and 5 bases, with 20 bases remaining between them. The CDR3 length is 15 residues. The CDR3 DNA reads TGCAGCGTTGTACGTTGGGGCGTCGACGGGACTGAAGCTTTCTTT. This gives the protein CSVVRWGVDGTEAFF.

The rearrangement uses TRBV11-2 and TRBJ2-7; TRBD1 matches at 8 bases. The CDR3 has 12 amino acids. Germline values: CDR1 SGHAT, CDR2 FQNNGV. The ends lost 5 bases at V and 5 bases at J; junction bases unmatched: 2. The CDR3 is CASSLTGDEQYF. CDR3 in DNA: TGTGCCAGCAGCCTGACAGGGGACGAGCAGTACTTC. The variable domain in full, completed from reference TRBV11-2 and TRBJ2-7, reads EAGVAQSPRYKIIEKRQSVAFWCNPISGHATLYWYQQILGQGPKLLIQFQNNGVVDDSQLPKDRFSAERLKGVDSTLKIQPAKLEDSAVYLCASSLTGDEQYFGPGTRLTVT.

The chain employs TRBV4-3 and TRBJ2-7; the D is unclear. The CDR3 covers 15 residues. CDR1 LGHNA and CDR2 YSLEER come from the germline V gene. Deletions cut 0 bases from V and 0 bases from J, with 9 bases between. The CDR3 DNA follows: TGCGCCAGCAGCCAAGATTACCAGGACTCCTACGAGCAGTACTTC. It codes for CASSQDYQDSYEQYF.

The chain recombines TRBV9 with TRBJ2-4, with D possibly being TRBD1 (6 bases). Trimming took off 0 bases at V and 3 bases at J, with 16 bases between the two ends. Germline V CDR1 and CDR2: SGDLS, YYNGEE. The CDR3 runs to 17 residues. CDR3 sequence (DNA): TGTGCCAGCAGCGTAGAGGGGGACCAGATAGGCAAAAACATTCAGTACTTC. Translating gives CASSVEGDQIGKNIQYF. Variable domain in full (rest from reference TRBV9 and TRBJ2-4): DSGVTQTPKHLITATGQRVTLRCSPRSGDLSVYWYQQSLDQGLQFLIQYYNGEERAKGNILERFSAQQFPDLHSELNLSSLELGDSALYFCASSVEGDQIGKNIQYFGAGTRLSVL.

This sequence joins TRBV7-2 and TRBJ2-3; maybe TRBD1 (6 bases). Germline V lookup: CDR1 SGHTA, CDR2 FQGNSA. The CDR3 sequence is 15 residues long. V was clipped by 1 base and J by 2 bases, with 10 bases between them. The CDR3 reads CASSLEYRVTDTQYF. In nucleotides, the CDR3 is TGTGCCAGCAGCTTAGAATACAGGGTCACAGATACGCAGTATTTT.

The V and J genes are TRBV5-1 and TRBJ1-1; D remains ambiguous. The ends were cut back, 4 bases at V and 0 bases at J, with 16 bases in the middle. Germline assignment: CDR1 SGHRS and CDR2 YFSETQ. The CDR3 is 16 residues long. CDR3 in amino acids: CASSPMRADMNTEAFF. CDR3 DNA: TGCGCCAGCAGCCCAATGAGGGCAGACATGAACACTGAAGCTTTCTTT. The full variable domain, completed using reference TRBV5-1 and TRBJ1-1, is KAGVTQTPRYLIKTRGQQVTLSCSPISGHRSVSWYQQTPGQGLQFLFEYFSETQRNKGNFPGRFSGRQFSNSRSEMNVSTLELGDSALYLCASSPMRADMNTEAFFGQGTRLTVV.

The chain employs TRBV4-2 and TRBJ1-1; maybe TRBD1 (6 bases). The V end was cut by 2 bases, the J end by 1 base, with 11 bases between. This CDR3 comprises 15 residues. Germline CDR1 LGHNA, CDR2 YNFKEQ. In nucleotides, the CDR3 is TGTGCCAGCAGCCAACTAAAGGGGGAGAACACTGAAGCTTTCTTT. Translated, it gives CASSQLKGENTEAFF.

V and J are TRBV10-1 and TRBJ2-3, with TRBD1 matching 8 bases. This CDR3 region has 19 residues. The germline CDR1 and CDR2 sequences are WNHNN and SYGVQD (reference sequence). The V and J ends lost 2 bases and 1 base, in that order; junction bases with no gene match: 14. As DNA, the CDR3 is TGCGCCAGCAGTGAGCCAGGTTCCCAACAGGGGGGAGGCACAGATACGCAGTATTTT. Translation gives CASSEPGSQQGGGTDTQYF.

This chain connects TRBV19 to TRBJ1-2, with 8 bases aligning to TRBD1. Looked up from germline, CDR1 is LNHDA and CDR2 is SQIVND (reference sequence). Unmatched junction bases numbered 9, after V lost 4 bases and J lost 2 bases. The CDR3 totals 16 residues. CDR3 loop: CASSSTSTGANYGYTF. The CDR3 DNA sequence: TGTGCCAGTAGTAGCACCTCGACAGGGGCAAACTATGGCTACACCTTC.

The rearrangement links TRBV19 to TRBJ1-2; unclear D gene. The CDR3 covers 14 residues. Looked up from germline, CDR1 is LNHDA and CDR2 is SQIVND (reference sequence). V was cut by 1 base and J by 5 bases, with 11 bases left in between. This CDR3 is CASSIGPGLYGYTF. DNA for the CDR3: TGTGCCAGTAGTATAGGCCCGGGATTATATGGCTACACCTTC. Together with reference TRBV19 and TRBJ1-2, the CDR3 gives the full variable domain: DGGITQSPKYLFRKEGQNVTLSCEQNLNHDAMYWYRQDPGQGLRLIYYSQIVNDFQKGDIAEGYSVSREKKESFPLTVTSAQKNPTAFYLCASSIGPGLYGYTFGSGTRLTVV.

This rearrangement joins TRBV27 to TRBJ2-2, with TRBD2 identical over 12 bases. The ends lost 5 bases at V and 3 bases at J; junction bases unmatched: 13. CDR3 length: 19 amino acids. CDR1 MNHEY and CDR2 SMNVEV come from the germline V gene (reference sequence). The CDR3 DNA is TGTGCCAGCAGTAAACGACTAGCGGGAGTAGACCCTCACACCGGGGAGCTGTTTTTT. Translation gives CASSKRLAGVDPHTGELFF.

V is TRBV19 and J is TRBJ1-5, with D possibly TRBD1 on 5 matching bases. The V gene lost 7 bases and the J gene lost 0 bases, with 16 bases spanning the gap. This CDR3 region has 16 residues. CDR1 is LNHDA and CDR2 is SQIVND in the germline V gene (reference sequence). The chain's CDR3 is CASIDWRGYSNQPQHF. The CDR3 DNA sequence: TGTGCCAGTATAGACTGGCGGGGCTATAGCAATCAGCCCCAGCATTTT.

This chain joins TRBV5-4 and TRBJ2-7; a weak D match, TRBD1 (6 bases). This CDR3 is built from 14 residues. Germline V CDR1 and CDR2: SGHNT, YYREEE (reference sequence). V was shortened by 6 bases and J by 2 bases, with 15 bases between the two germline ends. The CDR3 bases are TGTGCCAGCACTCTTGACAGGAAACCCTACGAGCAGTACTTC. Residues: CASTLDRKPYEQYF.

This chain uses TRBV27 with TRBJ2-2, with TRBD1 as a possible D gene (5 bases). With 2 bases removed from V and 2 bases from J, the gap between germline ends came to 9 bases. The CDR3 is made up of 15 amino acids. CDR1 and CDR2 from the germline V gene are MNHEY and SMNVEV (reference sequence). The DNA for the CDR3 is TGTGCCAGCAGTTTAAGGGGATCCAACACCGGGGAGCTGTTTTTT. Its translation: CASSLRGSNTGELFF.

CDR3 residues: CASSQGLAGVPSYNEQFF. The CDR3 DNA reads TGTGCCAGCAGCCAAGGACTAGCGGGAGTACCATCCTACAATGAGCAGTTCTTC. V gene TRBV14 combines with J gene TRBJ2-1, with TRBD2 matching over 12 bases. The CDR3 length is 18 residues. V trimming: 1 base; J trimming: 1 base; junction bases outside the gene matches: 5. The germline V gene has CDR1 SGHDN and CDR2 FVKESK.

The genes are TRBV28 and TRBJ2-7, with 9 bases lining up with TRBD1. Germline V gives CDR1 MDHEN, CDR2 SYDVKM. The CDR3 contains 15 residues. With 6 bases clipped from V and 4 bases from J, the junction kept 10 bases outside the gene matches. CDR3 amino acids: CASRLYRGPSYEQYF. Written as DNA, the CDR3 is TGTGCCAGCAGACTATACAGGGGGCCGTCGTACGAGCAGTACTTC.

The chain carries TRBV21-1 and TRBJ1-5; the D call TRBD1 from the table was never checked on the DNA. TRBV21-1 is a pseudogene locus. This CDR3 is built from 16 residues. As DNA, the CDR3 is TGTGCCAGCAGCAAAGGGTCGCAGGGGCTAAATCAGCCCCAGCATTTT. It specifies CASSKGSQGLNQPQHF.

The V and J genes are TRBV9 and TRBJ2-3; D not resolved. Trimming pared 4 bases from V and 0 bases from J, leaving 12 bases between. The CDR3 covers 15 residues. Germline V lookup: CDR1 SGDLS, CDR2 YYNGEE. The CDR3 DNA reads TGTGCCAGCAGCTTGACACCGACCAGCACAGATACGCAGTATTTT. It codes for CASSLTPTSTDTQYF.

The chain joins TRBV6-9 to TRBJ1-5, with D tentatively TRBD2 (5 bases). The tail of the sequence fits TRBJ2-3 better, so the J call may be wrong. There are 13 residues in the CDR3. Germline V gives CDR1 MNHGY, CDR2 SVAAGI. The CDR3 reads CANGLRRKWPQYF. CDR3 sequence (DNA): TGTGCCAACGGACTTAGGCGGAAGTGGCCCCAGTATTTT.

V is TRBV28 and J is TRBJ1-5; D unclear. Germline loops: CDR1 MDHEN, CDR2 SYDVKM. The CDR3 has 15 amino acids. V was trimmed by 7 bases and J by 9 bases, leaving 22 bases between them. CDR3 nucleotide sequence: TGTGCCAGCAACCGGGAGGGCACGCCGGGGTGGCCCCAGCATTTT. Its protein is CASNREGTPGWPQHF.

The chain joins TRBV19 to TRBJ1-3; D perhaps matches TRBD1 (5 bases). Germline values: CDR1 LNHDA, CDR2 SQIVND (reference sequence). The CDR3 is made up of 15 amino acids. Trimming cost V 5 bases and J 0 bases, with 11 bases left between them. The chain's CDR3 is CASSPTDFSGNTIYF. CDR3 in DNA: TGTGCCAGTAGTCCGACAGATTTCTCTGGAAACACCATATATTTT.

The chain recombines TRBV11-3 with TRBJ2-1, with D possibly matching TRBD2 (5 bases). The ends were cut back, 0 bases at V and 6 bases at J, with 12 bases in the middle. Germline CDR1 and CDR2: SGHNT and YENEEA. The length of the CDR3 is 15 residues. This CDR3 reads CASSLDRGNTNEQFF. The CDR3 bases are TGTGCCAGCAGCTTAGATCGGGGAAATACCAATGAGCAGTTCTTC. Looking up the rest from reference TRBV11-3 and TRBJ2-1 gives the full variable domain: EAGVVQSPRYKIIEKKQPVAFWCNPISGHNTLYWYLQNLGQGPELLIRYENEEAVDDSQLPKDRFSAERLKGVDSTLKIQPAELGDSAVYLCASSLDRGNTNEQFFGPGTRLTVL.